This T cell receptor (beta chain) was identified in a study of human T cells and chemical hapten exposure. Across the study: Patients additionally received therapeutic doses of diphenylcyclopropenone on the scalp once a week, and this continued throughout the roughly 26-week study.

This clonotype showed up just a few times. Per the germline V gene, CDR1 is SGHNT and CDR2 is YYREEE (reference sequence). J was trimmed by 0 bases and V by 4 bases; bases with no gene match: 4. The CDR3 contains 15 residues. The time point is: patch test 3, about 24 weeks after DPC sensitization. Described treatment: therapeutic diphenylcyclopropenone sensitization with weekly scalp DPC. Total RNA extraction was carried out from unfractionated whole blood. Every donor had alopecia and was 18 to 70 years old; all were suitable for DPC. The library put unique molecular identifiers onto individual cDNA molecules. A single record per CDR3 protein comes from TCRdb applying MiXCR to the RACE reads. Among some 36,000 distinct CDR3 sequences listed, over 7.5% were seen once.

The source of this sequence is a man between 45 and 60 years old with alopecia areata. Some clones in this sample may be carry-over from other donors' samples. The sequenced sample was whole blood, obtained in connection with sensitization to the hapten diphenylcyclopropenone (DPC). The V and J genes are TRBV5-4 and TRBJ2-1; TRBD1 matches 7 bases. CDR3 nucleotide sequence: TGTGCCAGCAGCCAGAGGGACAGCTCCTACAATGAGCAGTTCTTC. The encoded protein is CASSQRDSSYNEQFF.